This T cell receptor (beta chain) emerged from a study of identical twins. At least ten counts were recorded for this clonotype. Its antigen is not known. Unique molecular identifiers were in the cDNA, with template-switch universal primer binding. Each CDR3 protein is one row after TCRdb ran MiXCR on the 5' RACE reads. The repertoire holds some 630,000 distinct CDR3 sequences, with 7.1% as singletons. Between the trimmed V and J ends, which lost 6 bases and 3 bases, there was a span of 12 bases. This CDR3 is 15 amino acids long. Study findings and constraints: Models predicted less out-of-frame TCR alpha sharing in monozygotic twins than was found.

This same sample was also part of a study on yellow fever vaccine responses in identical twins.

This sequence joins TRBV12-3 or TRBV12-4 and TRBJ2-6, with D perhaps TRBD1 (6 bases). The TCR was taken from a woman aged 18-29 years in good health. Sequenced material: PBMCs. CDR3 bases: TGTGCCAGCAGCTACAGGGCTAGTGGGGCCAACGTCCTGACTTTC. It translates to CASSYRASGANVLTF.